This T cell receptor beta chain was found in a study of cytomegalovirus exposure and HLA in healthy donors. Study observations and caveats: TCR beta chain V- and J-gene trimming was linked, in a later analysis, to a missense variant in DCLRE1C. As was reported, the HLA-A and HLA-B alleles of most subjects were accurately predicted from TCR beta sequences.

Note on this clone: Its target is unknown.

The length of the CDR3 is 18 residues. Germline V gene sequence: CDR1 SGHRS, CDR2 YFSETQ. Losses at the gene ends were 4 bases for V and 5 bases for J; bases not matched to a gene: 15. The primer mix had 60 Vbeta and 13 Jbeta primers. The protocol was immunoSEQ multiplex PCR, while the TCRdb copy is restricted to in-frame clones and leaves out a portion. The sample yields 100,000 to 150,000 clones, around 74% seen once. The receptor comes from a male donor in good health and CMV-seronegative. The chain links TRBV5-1 to TRBJ2-1; TRBD2 matches at 10 bases. The sequencing input was PBMCs. The chain's CDR3 is CASSPTSSGGKLHNEQFF. The CDR3 nucleotides are TGCGCCAGCAGCCCGACGTCTAGCGGGGGCAAACTTCACAATGAGCAGTTCTTC.